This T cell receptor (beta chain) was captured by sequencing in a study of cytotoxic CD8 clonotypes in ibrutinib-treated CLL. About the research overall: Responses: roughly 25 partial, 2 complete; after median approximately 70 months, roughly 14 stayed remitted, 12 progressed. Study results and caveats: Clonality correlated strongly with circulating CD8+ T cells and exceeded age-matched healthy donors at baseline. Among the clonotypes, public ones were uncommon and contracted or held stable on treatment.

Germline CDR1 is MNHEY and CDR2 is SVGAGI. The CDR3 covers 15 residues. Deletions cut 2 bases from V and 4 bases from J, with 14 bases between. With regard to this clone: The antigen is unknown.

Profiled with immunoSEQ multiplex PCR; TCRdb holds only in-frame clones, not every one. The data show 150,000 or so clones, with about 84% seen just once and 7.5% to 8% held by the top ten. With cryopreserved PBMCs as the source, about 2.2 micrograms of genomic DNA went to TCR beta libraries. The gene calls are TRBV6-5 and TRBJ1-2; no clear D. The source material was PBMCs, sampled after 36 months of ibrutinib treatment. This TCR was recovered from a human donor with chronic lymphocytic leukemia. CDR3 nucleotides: TGTGCCAGCAGTTACCGAGGAACGCCTGGCTATGGCTACACCTTC. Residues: CASSYRGTPGYGYTF.